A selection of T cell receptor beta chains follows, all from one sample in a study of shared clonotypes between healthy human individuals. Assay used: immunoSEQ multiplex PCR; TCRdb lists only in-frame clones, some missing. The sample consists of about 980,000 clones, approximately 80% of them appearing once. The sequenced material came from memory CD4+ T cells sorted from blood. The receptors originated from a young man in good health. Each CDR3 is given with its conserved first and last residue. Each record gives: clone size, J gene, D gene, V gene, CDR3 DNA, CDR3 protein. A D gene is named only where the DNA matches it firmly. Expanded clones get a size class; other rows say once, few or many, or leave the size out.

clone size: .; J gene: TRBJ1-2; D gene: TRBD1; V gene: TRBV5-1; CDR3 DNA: TGCGCCAGCAGCTTGGCCTTGGGGACAGGACATGGCTACACCTTC; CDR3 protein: CASSLALGTGHGYTF
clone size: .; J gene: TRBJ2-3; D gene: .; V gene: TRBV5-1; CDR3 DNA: TGCGCCAGCAGCCGACAGGGCACAGATACGCAGTATTTT; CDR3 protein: CASSRQGTDTQYF
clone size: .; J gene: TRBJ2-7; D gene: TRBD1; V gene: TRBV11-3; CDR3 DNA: TGTGCCAGCAGCTTAGAAGGGACAGGGAAAACCTACGAGCAGTACTTC; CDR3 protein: CASSLEGTGKTYEQYF
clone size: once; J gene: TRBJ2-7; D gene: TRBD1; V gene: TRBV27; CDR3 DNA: TGTGCCAGCAGTCCTCAGGGACAGATGACCTCCTACGAGCAGTACTTC; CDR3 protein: CASSPQGQMTSYEQYF
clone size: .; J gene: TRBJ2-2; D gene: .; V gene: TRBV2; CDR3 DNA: TGTGCCAGCAGTTCACAGGGAGGGGGCACCGGGGAGCTGTTTTTT; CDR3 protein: CASSSQGGGTGELFF
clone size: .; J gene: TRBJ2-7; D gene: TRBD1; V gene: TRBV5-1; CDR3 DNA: TGCGCCAGCAGCGCGAGCAGACCCGGGACAGGGGGCTACGAGCAGTACTTC; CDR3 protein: CASSASRPGTGGYEQYF
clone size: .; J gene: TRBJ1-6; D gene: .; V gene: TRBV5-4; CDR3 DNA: TGTGCCAGCAGCCCCGGGGGGGGCAATGATAATTCACCCCTCCACTTT; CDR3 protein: CASSPGGGNDNSPLHF
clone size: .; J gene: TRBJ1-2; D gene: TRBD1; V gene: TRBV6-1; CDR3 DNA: TGTGCCAGCAGCGGCGGACAGGTTGGCGACTATGGCTACACCTTC; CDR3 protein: CASSGGQVGDYGYTF
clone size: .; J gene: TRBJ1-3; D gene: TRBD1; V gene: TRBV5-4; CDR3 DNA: TGTGCCAGCAGTTCAGGGGGTCCAGGAAACACCATATATTTT; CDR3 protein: CASSSGGPGNTIYF
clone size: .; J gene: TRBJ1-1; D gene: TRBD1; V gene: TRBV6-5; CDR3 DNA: TGTGCCAGCAGTTACCTTCCGGGACAGCAGAACACTGAAGCTTTCTTT; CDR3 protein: CASSYLPGQQNTEAFF
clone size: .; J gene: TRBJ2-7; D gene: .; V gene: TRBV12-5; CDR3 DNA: TGTGCTAGTGGCCCGGGACCTCCGAACTCCTACGAGCAGTACTTC; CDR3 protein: CASGPGPPNSYEQYF
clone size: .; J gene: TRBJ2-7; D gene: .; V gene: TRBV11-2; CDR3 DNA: TGTGCCAGCAGCTTAGAGAGGCAGCATGACCGCCAGTACTTC; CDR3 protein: CASSLERQHDRQYF
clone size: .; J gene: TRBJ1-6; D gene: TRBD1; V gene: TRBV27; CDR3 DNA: TGTGCCAGCAGTTTAATAGGGACAGGTAATTCACCCCTCCACTTT; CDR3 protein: CASSLIGTGNSPLHF
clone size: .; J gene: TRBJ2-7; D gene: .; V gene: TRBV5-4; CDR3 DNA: TGTGCCAGCAGCTTGACCGGGGAGTACGAGCAGTACTTC; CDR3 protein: CASSLTGEYEQYF
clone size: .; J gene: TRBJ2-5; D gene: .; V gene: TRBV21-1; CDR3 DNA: TGTGCCAGCAGCAGGTGTGTGGACATACGAATAGAGACCCAGTACTTC; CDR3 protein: CASSRCVDIRIETQYF
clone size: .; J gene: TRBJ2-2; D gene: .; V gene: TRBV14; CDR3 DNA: TGTGCCAGCAGCCAAGATCGCAGGAACACCGGGGAGCTGTTTTTT; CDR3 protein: CASSQDRRNTGELFF
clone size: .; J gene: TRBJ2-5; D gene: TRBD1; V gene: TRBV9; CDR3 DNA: TGTGCCAGCAGCGCGGGACAGACCTACCAAGAGACCCAGTACTTC; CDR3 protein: CASSAGQTYQETQYF
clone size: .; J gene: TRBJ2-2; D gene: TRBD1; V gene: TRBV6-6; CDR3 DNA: TGTGCCAGCAATTGGGACAGCTACACCGGGGAGCTGTTTTTT; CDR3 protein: CASNWDSYTGELFF
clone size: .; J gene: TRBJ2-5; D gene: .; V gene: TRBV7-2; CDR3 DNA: TGTGCCAGCAGCCCCCGGACCGCGCAACGGACCCAGTACTTC; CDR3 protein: CASSPRTAQRTQYF
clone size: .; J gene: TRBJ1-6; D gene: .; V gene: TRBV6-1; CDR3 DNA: TGTGCCAGCACCTCACTAGGGTCACCCCTCCACTTT; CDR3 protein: CASTSLGSPLHF
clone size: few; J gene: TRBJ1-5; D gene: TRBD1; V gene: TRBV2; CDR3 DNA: TGTGCCAGCAGTGAAATAGCAGGGGGGAGCGGTTTTAGCAATCAGCCCCAGCATTTT; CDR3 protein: CASSEIAGGSGFSNQPQHF
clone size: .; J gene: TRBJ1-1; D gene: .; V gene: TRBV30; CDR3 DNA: TGTGCCTGGAGTGTCGGGGGAAACACTGAAGCTTTCTTT; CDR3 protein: CAWSVGGNTEAFF
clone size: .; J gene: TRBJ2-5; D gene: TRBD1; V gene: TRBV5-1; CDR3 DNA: TGCGCCAGCAGCTTAACAGGGGGGAACCAAGAGACCCAGTACTTC; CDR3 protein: CASSLTGGNQETQYF
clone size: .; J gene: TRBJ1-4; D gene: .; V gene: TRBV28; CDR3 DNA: TGTGCCAGCAGTTTTCAGGGACTCTGGGGGGGAGCAACTAATGAAAAACTGTTTTTT; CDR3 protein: CASSFQGLWGGATNEKLFF
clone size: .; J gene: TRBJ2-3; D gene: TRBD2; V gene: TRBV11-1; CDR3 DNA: TGTGCCAGCAGCGGACTAGCGGGGCGGGATACGCAGTATTTT; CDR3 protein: CASSGLAGRDTQYF
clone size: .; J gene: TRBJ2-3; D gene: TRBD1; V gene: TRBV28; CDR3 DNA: TGTGCCAGCAGTCAACGGACAGGGGGGACAGATACGCAGTATTTT; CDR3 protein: CASSQRTGGTDTQYF
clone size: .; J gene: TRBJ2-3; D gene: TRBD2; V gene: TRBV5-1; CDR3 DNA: TGCGCCAGCAGCTTGCTCCCCACTAGCGGGGGGTCTCCTAGCACAGATACGCAGTATTTT; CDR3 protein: CASSLLPTSGGSPSTDTQYF
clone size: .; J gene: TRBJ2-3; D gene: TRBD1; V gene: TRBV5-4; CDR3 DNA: TGTGCCAGCAGCGCCCGGGACAGGCGGATCACAGATACGCAGTATTTT; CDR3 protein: CASSARDRRITDTQYF
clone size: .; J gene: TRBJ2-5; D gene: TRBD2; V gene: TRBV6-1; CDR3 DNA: TGTGCCAGCAACCCTAGCGGGGTGGGGGAGACCCAGTACTTC; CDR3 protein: CASNPSGVGETQYF
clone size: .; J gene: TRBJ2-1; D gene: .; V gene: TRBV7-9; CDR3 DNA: TGTGCCAGCAGCCCCGGAGTGGATTTCCGTTCCTTCAATGAGCAGTTCTTC; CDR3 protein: CASSPGVDFRSFNEQFF
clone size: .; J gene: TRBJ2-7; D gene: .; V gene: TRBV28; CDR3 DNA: TGTGCCAGCAGTACCCCGGGGGCGGGGGAATCCTACGAGCAGTACTTC; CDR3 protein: CASSTPGAGESYEQYF
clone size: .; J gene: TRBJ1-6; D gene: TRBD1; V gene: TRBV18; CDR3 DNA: TGTGCCAGCTCACCACAGGGGGCCCATAATTCACCCCTCCACTTT; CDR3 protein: CASSPQGAHNSPLHF
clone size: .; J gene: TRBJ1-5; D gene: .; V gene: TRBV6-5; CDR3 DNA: TGTGCCAGCAGTAGCGACAGGTCCCAGCATTTT; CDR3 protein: CASSSDRSQHF
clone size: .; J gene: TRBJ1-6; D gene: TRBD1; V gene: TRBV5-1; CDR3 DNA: TGCGCCAGCAGCGAACGGACAGGGAAGAATTCACCCCTCCACTTT; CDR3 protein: CASSERTGKNSPLHF
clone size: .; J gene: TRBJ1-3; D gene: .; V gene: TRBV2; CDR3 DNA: TGTGCCAGCAGTCTACAGGGATTGGGAAACACCATATATTTT; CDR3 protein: CASSLQGLGNTIYF
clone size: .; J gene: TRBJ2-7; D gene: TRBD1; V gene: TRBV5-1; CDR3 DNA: TGCGCCAGCAGCCCATGGGACAGGGGGACAGGCGAGCAGTACTTC; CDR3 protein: CASSPWDRGTGEQYF
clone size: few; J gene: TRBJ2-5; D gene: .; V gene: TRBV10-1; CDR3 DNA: TGCGCCAGCAGTGAGACGTTCCAAGAGACCCAGTACTTC; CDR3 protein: CASSETFQETQYF
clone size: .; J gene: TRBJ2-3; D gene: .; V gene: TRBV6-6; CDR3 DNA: TGTGCCAGCTCCGCGAGTATTGCTAGCACAGATACGCAGTATTTT; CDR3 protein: CASSASIASTDTQYF
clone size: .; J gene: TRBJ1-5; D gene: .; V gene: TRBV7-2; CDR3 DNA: TGTGCCAGCAGCTTATTGAGTGGCAATCAGCCCCAGCATTTT; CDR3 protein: CASSLLSGNQPQHF
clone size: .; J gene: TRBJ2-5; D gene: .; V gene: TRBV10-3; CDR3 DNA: TGTGCCATCAGTGGGACCTTGGGGGAGACCCAGTACTTC; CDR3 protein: CAISGTLGETQYF
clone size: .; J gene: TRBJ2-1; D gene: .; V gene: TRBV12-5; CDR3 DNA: TGTGCTAGTGGTCCAACCGTGGGACTGGCCTACAATGAGCAGTTCTTC; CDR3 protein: CASGPTVGLAYNEQFF
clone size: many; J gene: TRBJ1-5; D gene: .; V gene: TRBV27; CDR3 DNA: TGTGCCAGCAGTTTACAGGATAGCAATCAGCCCCAGCATTTT; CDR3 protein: CASSLQDSNQPQHF
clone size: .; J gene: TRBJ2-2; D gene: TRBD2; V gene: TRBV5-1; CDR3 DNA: TGCGCCAGCAGCGCGACTAGCAACACCGGGGAGCTGTTTTTT; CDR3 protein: CASSATSNTGELFF
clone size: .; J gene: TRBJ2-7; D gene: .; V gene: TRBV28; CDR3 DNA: TGTGCCAGCAGGAGGAGCGGCTCCTACGAGCAGTACTTC; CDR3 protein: CASRRSGSYEQYF
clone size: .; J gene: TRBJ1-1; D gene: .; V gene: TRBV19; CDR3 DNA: TGTGCCAGTAGTATGGATGTGAACACTGAAGCTTTCTTT; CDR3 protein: CASSMDVNTEAFF
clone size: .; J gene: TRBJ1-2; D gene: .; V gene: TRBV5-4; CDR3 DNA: TGTGCCAGCAGCCTATCGAGGGGAGCTAACTATGGCTACACCTTC; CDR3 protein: CASSLSRGANYGYTF
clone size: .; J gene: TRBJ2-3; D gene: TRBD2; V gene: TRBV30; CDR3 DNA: TGTGCCTGGAGTGTAGGTCGGCTAGCGGCCGGCTCGACAGATACGCAGTATTTT; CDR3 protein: CAWSVGRLAAGSTDTQYF
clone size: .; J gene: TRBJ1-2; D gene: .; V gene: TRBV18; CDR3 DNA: TGTGCCAGCTCACCAGGCGAGAACTATGGCTACACCTTC; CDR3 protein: CASSPGENYGYTF
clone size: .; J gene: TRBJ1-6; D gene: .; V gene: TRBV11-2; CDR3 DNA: TGTGCCAGCAGCTTAGCGGGGAAAAATTCACCCCTCCACTTT; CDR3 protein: CASSLAGKNSPLHF
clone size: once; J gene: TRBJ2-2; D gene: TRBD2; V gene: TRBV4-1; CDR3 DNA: TGCGCCAGCAGTTACGCGGGGGGGAAGAACACCGGGGAGCTGTTTTTT; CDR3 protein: CASSYAGGKNTGELFF
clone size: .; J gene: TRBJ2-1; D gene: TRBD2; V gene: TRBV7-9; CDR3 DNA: TGTGCCAGCAGCTTTATTCGGGGGGAACGGCAGTTCTTC; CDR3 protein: CASSFIRGERQFF
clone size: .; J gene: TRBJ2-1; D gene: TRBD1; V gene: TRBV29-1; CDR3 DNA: TGCAGCGTTGGGACAGGTACCTACAATGAGCAGTTCTTC; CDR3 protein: CSVGTGTYNEQFF
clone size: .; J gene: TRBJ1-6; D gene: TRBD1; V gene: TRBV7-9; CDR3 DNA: TGTGCCAGCAGCTTAGCGGCGGGACAGGGAGGTTCACCCCTCCACTTT; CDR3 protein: CASSLAAGQGGSPLHF
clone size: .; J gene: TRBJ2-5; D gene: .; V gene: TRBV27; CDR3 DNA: TGTGCCAGCAGTTTAAACGGGGTTCCTCAAGAGACCCAGTACTTC; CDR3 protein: CASSLNGVPQETQYF